This TCR beta chain was documented in a study of T-cell reconstitution after alpha-beta-depleted transplantation in children. A TCRbeta library incorporating unique molecular identifiers was prepared. MiXCR was run by TCRdb on the PCR reads, yielding one entry per CDR3 protein. The table includes about 110,000 distinct CDR3 sequences, around 6.4% detected once. Looked up from germline, CDR1 is LGHNA and CDR2 is YSLEER. The germline V and J ends were trimmed by 0 bases and 1 base, with 15 bases remaining between them. There are 17 residues in the CDR3. Study outcomes and limitations: In some patients, recipient T cells and intrathymic progenitors surviving conditioning explained high day-60 diversity. It was reported that alpha-beta T cells came from several hundred expanded graft clones (about two months after transplant). A year post-transplant, T-cell counts and diversity derived mostly from newly produced T cells.

This clonotype has a handful of counts. The antigen is undetermined. The input for sequencing was PBMCs, mostly from graft donor cells, taken 360 days after TCRalphabeta/CD19-depleted stem cell transplant. This rearrangement joins TRBV4-3 to TRBJ1-1; D is unclear. The receptor comes from a male patient aged 2-15 years who had a stem cell transplant for acute lymphoblastic leukemia, so the T cells may come from the graft donor. The CDR3 reads CASSQDDTATANTEAFF. In DNA form, the CDR3 reads TGCGCCAGCAGCCAAGATGATACGGCAACAGCGAACACTGAAGCTTTCTTT.